This T cell receptor beta chain was identified in a study of blood T cells in healthy people across ages (dated by TCRdb to about 2015). Notes on the research overall: In model experiments, template switching captured roughly one uniquely barcoded TCR beta cDNA molecule for every two T cells. Age-related changes in TCR beta repertoire diversity were measured in the study by deep sequencing normalized with unique cDNA molecular identifiers. The donors were split into four age groups: young (average 16 years), middle-aged (roughly 39), aged (over 55) and long-lived (approximately 80). To avoid experimental bias, donors of different ages were distributed randomly across sequencing lanes. Using the same blood draw, the study looked at two additional independent replicas of 1 million unique cDNA reads for two donors, one aged 18 to 30 and the other aged 80 or older.

Paper-wide results and their limitations: Observed TCR beta diversity per million T cells fell roughly linearly with age, and a significant reduction was already apparent by age around 39. The percentage of naive T cells measured by flow cytometry correlated strongly with observed TCR beta diversity. The long-lived group showed more naive CD4+ T cells, fewer expanded clones and increased TCR diversity than the aged group, suggesting age selection. Because profiling used bulk unsorted PBMCs, naive and antigen-experienced compartments could not be compared conclusively. Total diversity estimates from one million sequenced T cells were considered lower bounds and underestimates. Because donor CMV infection status was unknown, age-related changes in expanded clonotypes were potentially confounded.

The CDR3 has 13 amino acids, counting the end cysteine and phenylalanine. Only CDR3 DNA remains: 39 bases, in frame from the first base. Trimming at the junction amounts to 3 bases on V and 0 bases on J, and the germline ends lie 6 bases apart. CDR1 and CDR2, per the germline V gene, are ENHRY and SYGVKD. The library was built by means of 5' RACE. This sample was sequenced with an Illumina HiSeq 2500. A second roughly 6 to 11 cycle PCR used a sample-barcoded 5' primer and a J-beta primer mix. Each TCR beta cDNA molecule received a unique molecular identifier from a template-switch 5' adaptor carrying 12 random nucleotides. At least 2.5 million CDR3-containing paired-end reads were obtained from each sample. The Mint cDNA synthesis kit, primed by a TRBC-specific oligonucleotide, was used to synthesize first-strand cDNA from all RNA. All cDNA was treated with uracil-DNA glycosylase and then went through a first 18-cycle PCR with the universal primers M1SS and BC2_uni_R. Under the source paper's analysis protocol: Each sample was normalized by randomly selecting 1 million high-quality reads, each carrying a distinct molecular identifier. Instead of being binned into consensus sequences, reads with shared molecular identifiers were discarded. MiTCR, run with a Q25 quality threshold and the strictest error-elimination algorithm, handled CDR3 identification, clonotype clustering and error correction. A nonparametric unseen species model with Euler transformation was used to estimate a lower bound on total TCR beta diversity. The public reads were reanalyzed by TCRdb: fastp trimming at Q25, MiXCR alignment, in-frame beta chains only. Each CDR3 protein appears once, grouped with its most common genes and DNA. TCRdb, not the authors, supplied the V and J calls. This sample gives about 1.6 million distinct CDR3 sequences in total; 30% to 35% of them show up just once. The top ten clones comprise roughly 12% of the sample.

The table lists this clonotype with many counts. Its antigen is unknown. No much larger clone is present one base from it, and per-base qualities are unavailable. Donors were under 40 systemically healthy Caucasian individuals from Russia aged roughly 6 to 100 years. Approximately 9.7 milliliters of peripheral blood were drawn from each donor into EDTA-treated Vacutainer tubes. Ficoll-Paque density-gradient centrifugation was used to isolate PBMCs, with at least 7 million per sample. Total RNA was extracted from PBMCs with Trizol reagent, with at least 5 micrograms obtained per sample. The percentages of naive CD45RAhigh/CD27high T cells were determined by flow cytometry on a PBMC aliquot from every donor.

The sequencing sample was made of blood. This receptor was taken from a woman aged 25 to 39 in good health. The V and J genes are TRBV10-3 and TRBJ2-7; the D region possibly corresponds to TRBD2 (6 bases align). The DNA reads as follows: TGTGCCATCAGTGACGGGAGCTCCTACGAGCAGTACTTC. Translated, it gives CAISDGSSYEQYF.